This T cell receptor beta chain was documented in a study of T cell responses to AZD1222 COVID-19 vaccine. Across the study: The study pooled second doses at about 4 or about 12 weeks.

Sequencing was performed with immunoSEQ multiplex PCR; in TCRdb, only in-frame clones are kept and a portion is missing. The table has 150,000 to 200,000 clones, 88% seen once. This clone was counted a single time. The CDR3 runs 17 residues. Germline V lookup: CDR1 SGDLS, CDR2 YYNGEE. V was pared by 4 bases and J by 7 bases, with 10 bases of the junction left unmatched. This specimen consisted of peripheral blood, obtained on day 0 of AZD1222 vaccination. The gene calls are TRBV9 and TRBJ2-2; TRBD2 agrees at 13 bases. The sequence was collected from an adult in good health. The CDR3 here is CASSPGGLAGVHGELFF. The CDR3 DNA follows: TGTGCCAGCAGCCCAGGTGGACTAGCGGGGGTGCACGGGGAGCTGTTTTTT.